This passage covers 6 T cell receptor beta chains from one sample sequenced in a study of shared T cell receptors in the human thymus. Generated by immunoSEQ multiplex PCR, the TCRdb table keeps only in-frame clones and is missing some. The data show 720,000 or so clones, around 85% seen once. The data also belong to a second study, concerning human thymus T cells.

The sequenced sample consisted of thymocytes. The receptors stem from a girl less than two years old with a congenital heart defect.

The rearrangement joins TRBV25-1 to TRBJ1-2, with a weak D call TRBD1 (5 bases). From germline, CDR1 is MGHDK and CDR2 SYGVNS. The CDR3 runs to 12 residues. V was cut by 3 bases and J by 7 bases, with 9 bases left in between. The chain's CDR3 is CASSEQGVGYTF. CDR3 bases: TGTGCCAGCAGTGAGCAGGGTGTTGGCTACACCTTC.

V usage is TRBV5-1 and J usage is TRBJ1-4, with a weak D call TRBD1 (6 bases). From germline, CDR1 is SGHRS and CDR2 YFSETQ. The CDR3 runs to 17 residues. The V end was cut by 4 bases, the J end by 0 bases, with 16 bases between. This chain's CDR3 is CASSPPEGQATNEKLFF. For the CDR3, the DNA is TGCGCCAGCAGCCCCCCTGAGGGACAAGCAACTAATGAAAAACTGTTTTTT.

The rearrangement links TRBV27 to TRBJ2-5; tentative D call: TRBD1 (5 bases). TRBJ2-7 explains the end of the DNA better; the J call may be wrong. CDR3 length: 13 residues. The germline V gene has CDR1 MNHEY and CDR2 SMNVEV (reference sequence). Here the CDR3 DNA reads TGTGCCAGCAGTCAGGGTCATACCTACGAGCAGTACTTC. Residues: CASSQGHTYEQYF.

This chain uses TRBV29-1 with TRBJ2-7; TRBD2 might be the D (6 bases). V dropped 8 bases and J dropped 3 bases, with 14 bases sitting between them. This CDR3 comprises 12 residues. Germline CDR1 SQVTM, CDR2 ANQGSEA. For the CDR3, the DNA is TGCAGCAACCCACACGGGGGCTACGAGCAGTACTTC. Translation: CSNPHGGYEQYF.

V and J are TRBV5-1 and TRBJ2-5, with TRBD2 as a possible D gene (6 bases). Germline V lookup: CDR1 SGHRS, CDR2 YFSETQ. The V and J ends lost 1 base and 0 bases respectively, with 13 bases between them. The length of the CDR3 is 16 residues. The CDR3 loop is CASSLQLAQYQETQYF. For the CDR3, the DNA is TGCGCCAGCAGCTTGCAACTAGCCCAGTACCAAGAGACCCAGTACTTC.

This sequence joins TRBV14 and TRBJ2-1; TRBD1 matches at 7 bases. The CDR3 contains 14 residues. The J segment lost 6 bases and the V segment lost 3 bases, leaving 5 bases of the junction unmatched. Germline V gene lookup returns CDR1 SGHDN and CDR2 FVKESK. This CDR3 reads CASSHRDRANEQFF. CDR3 nucleotides: TGTGCCAGCAGCCATCGGGACAGAGCCAATGAGCAGTTCTTC.